This TCR beta chain was identified during a study of blood T cells in healthy people across ages. In germline, CDR1 is LGHDT, CDR2 YNNKEL (reference sequence). This CDR3 region has 17 residues. Trimming removed 3 bases from V and 0 bases from J, with 15 bases in between. Primed by a sample-barcoded 5' primer and a J-beta primer mix, a second PCR proceeded for 7 to 11 cycles. MiXCR, run by TCRdb on the 5' RACE reads, gives a single entry per CDR3 protein. The data contain about 1.4 million distinct CDR3 sequences, 55% to 75% of them singletons. V is TRBV3-1 and J is TRBJ1-5, with no clear D. What was sequenced was blood. This sequence was found in a man between 18 and 35 years old in good health. This CDR3 reads CASSQSGTEYSNQPQHF. CDR3 bases: TGTGCCAGCAGCCAGTCAGGAACAGAGTATAGCAATCAGCCCCAGCATTTT.